These 18 T cell receptor beta chains share one sample of origin, sequenced in a study of blood T cells in healthy people across ages. The second PCR ran roughly 6 to 11 cycles with a sample-barcoded 5' primer and J-beta primers. TCRdb re-analysed the 5' RACE reads in MiXCR, keeping a single row per CDR3 protein. The data show about 970,000 distinct CDR3 sequences, roughly 51% seen once. Sequenced input: blood. The receptors derive from a woman aged 55-69 years in good health.

As regards this clonotype: One junction end does not reproduce the germline sequence, and a read error may be involved. This chain uses TRBV28 with TRBJ2-6, with D uncertain. Looked up from germline, CDR1 is MDHEN and CDR2 is SYDVKM. The CDR3 is 14 amino acids. The CDR3 nucleotides read TGTGCCATCAAAATAGTTACTGGGACCAACGTCCTGACTTTC. Translation gives CAIKIVTGTNVLTF. Using reference TRBV28 and TRBJ2-6 for the parts outside the CDR3, the full variable domain is DVKVTQSSRYLVKRTGEKVFLECVQDMDHENMFWYRQDPGLGLRLIYFSYDVKMKEKGDIPEGYSVSREKKERFSLILESASTNQTSMYLCAIKIVTGTNVLTFGAGSRLTVL.

The chain joins TRBV25-1 to TRBJ2-5; no definite D call. The length of the CDR3 is 13 residues. Trimming took 2 bases from V and 11 from J, leaving 15 bases between them. Looked up from germline, CDR1 is MGHDK and CDR2 is SYGVNS. The DNA for the CDR3 is TGTGCCAGCAGTGAAGCTTGGGGTAAAGAGCAGTACTTC. It translates to CASSEAWGKEQYF.

The chain couples TRBV27 to TRBJ2-1; 13 bases line up with TRBD2. The CDR3 is 15 amino acids. V gave up 6 bases and J gave up 6 bases; unmatched junction bases: 5. Germline V gives CDR1 MNHEY, CDR2 SMNVEV (reference sequence). CDR3 protein: CASRKGTSGTNEQFF. The CDR3 nucleotides are TGTGCCAGCAGGAAGGGGACTAGCGGGACCAATGAGCAGTTCTTC.

This chain connects TRBV7-9 to TRBJ1-2; D possibly corresponds to TRBD1 (6 bases). Germline V gene sequence: CDR1 SEHNR, CDR2 FQNEAQ (reference sequence). This CDR3 comprises 11 residues. V shed 5 bases and J shed 11 bases, with 12 bases lying between them. Here the CDR3 reads CASSPDRTYTF. CDR3 nucleotide sequence: TGTGCCAGCAGCCCTGACAGGACTTACACCTTC.

A few counts support this clonotype. V gene TRBV28 combines with J gene TRBJ2-7; no firm D call. The better agreement between TRBJ2-4 and the DNA end casts doubt on the J call. The CDR3 runs 15 residues. The germline V gene encodes CDR1 MDHEN and CDR2 SYDVKM. The CDR3 reads CASSSPQTYKNIQYF. CDR3 DNA: TGTGCCAGCAGTTCCCCACAGACCTACAAAAACATTCAGTACTTC.

This chain links TRBV27 with TRBJ1-6; D is uncertain. V lost 6 bases and J lost 4, with 10 bases in between. The CDR3 has 14 amino acids. Germline assignment: CDR1 MNHEY and CDR2 SMNVEV (reference sequence). DNA for the CDR3: TGTGCCAGCAGCCTCGAGGCATATAATTCACCCCTCCACTTT. Amino acids: CASSLEAYNSPLHF.

The V and J genes are TRBV3-1 and TRBJ1-1; D is unresolved. There are 12 residues in the CDR3. Germline V lookup: CDR1 LGHDT, CDR2 YNNKEL (reference sequence). The germline V and J ends were trimmed by 1 base and 6 bases, with 6 bases remaining between them. This chain's CDR3 is CASSQGWAEAFF. Written as DNA, the CDR3 is TGTGCCAGCAGCCAAGGTTGGGCTGAAGCTTTCTTT.

The chain links TRBV3-1 to TRBJ2-4; TRBD2 agrees at 7 bases. Per germline, CDR1 LGHDT and CDR2 YNNKEL (reference sequence). The CDR3 has 13 amino acids. Germline trimming cut 7 bases from V and 7 bases from J; bases unmatched to any gene: 7. The CDR3: CASTPMRGNIQYF. DNA of the CDR3: TGTGCCAGCACGCCCATGCGGGGGAACATTCAGTACTTC.

J is TRBJ1-1 and V is TRBV6-1, with D possibly TRBD1 on 6 matching bases. This CDR3 contains 13 residues. V was shortened by 6 bases and J by 5 bases, with 13 bases between the two germline ends. Germline V gene sequence: CDR1 MNHNS, CDR2 SASEGT. CDR3 nucleotides: TGTGCCAGCAGCTGGAGGGGGGGTACTGAAGCTTTCTTT. The encoded protein is CASSWRGGTEAFF.

V and J are TRBV2 and TRBJ2-2, with D tentatively TRBD1 (7 bases). The V and J ends lost 7 bases and 4 bases respectively, with 16 bases between them. The CDR3 totals 15 residues. CDR1 is SNHLY, CDR2 FYNNEI, per germline. The chain's CDR3 is CASTLAEGATGELFF. CDR3 in DNA: TGTGCCAGCACTCTGGCGGAGGGGGCCACCGGGGAGCTGTTTTTT.

The CDR3 is CASSLGRAGVGQFF. DNA of the CDR3: TGCGCCAGCAGCTTGGGACGAGCGGGAGTAGGGCAGTTCTTC. The chain recombines TRBV5-1 with TRBJ2-1; TRBD2 agrees at 8 bases. The V and J ends lost 0 bases and 12 bases, in that order; junction bases with no gene match: 8. CDR3 length: 14 amino acids. CDR1 is SGHRS and CDR2 is YFSETQ in the germline V gene.

The J gene is TRBJ2-3, the V gene TRBV20-1; TRBD2 matches 9 bases. After removal of 6 bases from V and 0 bases from J, the junction contained 13 bases not matched to a gene. This CDR3 is built from 17 residues. CDR1 is DFQATT and CDR2 is SNEGSKA in the germline V gene (reference sequence). The DNA of the CDR3 is TGCAGTGCCAACACATTAACTAGCGGGCTAAGCACAGATACGCAGTATTTT. Translated: CSANTLTSGLSTDTQYF.

J is TRBJ2-5 and V is TRBV7-8; the D gene is possibly TRBD2 (6 bases). V was pared by 5 bases and J by 1 base, with 17 bases between. The CDR3 is 16 residues long. Germline V gene lookup returns CDR1 SGHVS and CDR2 FQNEAQ. CDR3 nucleotide sequence: TGTGCCAGCAGCCGCGCGGGACGAGGATTCCAAGAGACCCAGTACTTC. Translation: CASSRAGRGFQETQYF.

With respect to this clonotype: A clone one base away is much larger, so this may be a read error. The chain joins TRBV15 to TRBJ2-4; the match to TRBD1 covers 9 bases. Germline V CDR1 and CDR2: LNHNV, YYDKDF (reference sequence). The CDR3 contains 19 residues. V lost 5 bases, J lost 2 bases, and 16 bases stayed unmatched. Here the CDR3 reads CATSADTGQGVRSKNIQYF. The CDR3 nucleotides are TGTGCCACCAGCGCTGATACGGGACAGGGAGTTCGGTCCAAAAACATTCAGTACTTC. Complete variable domain (other parts from reference TRBV15 and TRBJ2-4): DAMVIQNPRYQVTQFGKPVTLSCSQTLNHNVMYWYQQKSSQAPKLLFHYYDKDFNNEADTPDNFQSRRPNTSFCFLDIRSPGLGDTAMYLCATSADTGQGVRSKNIQYFGAGTRLSVL.

This clonotype turned up a few times. The chain links TRBV13 to TRBJ2-5; 13 nucleotides line up with TRBD2. The junction had 13 bases not matched to a gene; V was cut back by 4 bases and J by 11 bases. CDR3 size: 16 residues. CDR1 is PRHDT and CDR2 is FYEKMQ in the germline V gene (reference sequence). This chain's CDR3 is CASSSYGTSGVGEQYF. The CDR3 region has the DNA TGTGCCAGCAGCTCATATGGGACTAGCGGGGTGGGAGAGCAGTACTTC.

The chain has TRBV21-1 and TRBJ1-4; the table calls TRBD1, which could not be checked here. TRBV21-1 is recorded as a pseudogene. CDR3 length: 16 amino acids. CDR3 in amino acids: CASRPIKTEGDEKLFF. The CDR3 DNA sequence: TGTGCCAGCAGACCTATTAAGACAGAAGGGGATGAAAAACTGTTTTTT.

V gene TRBV2 combines with J gene TRBJ2-7, with unresolved D. Looked up from germline, CDR1 is SNHLY and CDR2 is FYNNEI. V lost 8 bases and J 7 bases, leaving 12 bases between the germline ends. The CDR3 has 11 residues. The DNA of the CDR3 is TGTGCCAGCGATTACCACAATGAGCAGTACTTC. It codes for CASDYHNEQYF. The entire variable domain, with the rest obtained from reference TRBV2 and TRBJ2-7, is as follows: EPEVTQTPSHQVTQMGQEVILRCVPISNHLYFYWYRQILGQKVEFLVSFYNNEISEKSEIFDDQFSVERPDGSNFTLKIRSTKLEDSAMYFCASDYHNEQYFGPGTRLTVT.

This clonotype was seen only once. The rearrangement links TRBV18 to TRBJ1-5, with 9 positions matching TRBD1. This CDR3 contains 15 residues. Germline V gene lookup returns CDR1 KGHSH and CDR2 LQKENI. J was trimmed by 5 bases and V by 4 bases; bases with no gene match: 6. CDR3 in amino acids: CASSLRDRDDQPQHF. CDR3 DNA: TGTGCCAGCTCACTACGGGACAGGGACGATCAGCCCCAGCATTTT.